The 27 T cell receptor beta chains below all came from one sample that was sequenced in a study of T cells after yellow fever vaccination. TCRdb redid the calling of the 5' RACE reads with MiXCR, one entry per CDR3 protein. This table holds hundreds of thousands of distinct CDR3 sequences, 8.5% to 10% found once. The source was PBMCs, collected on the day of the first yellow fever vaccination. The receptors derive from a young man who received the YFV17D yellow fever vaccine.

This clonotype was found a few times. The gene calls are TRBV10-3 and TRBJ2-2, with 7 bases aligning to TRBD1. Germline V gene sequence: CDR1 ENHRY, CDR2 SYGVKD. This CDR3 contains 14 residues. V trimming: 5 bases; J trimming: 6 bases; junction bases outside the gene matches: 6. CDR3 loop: CAISSRQGAGELFF. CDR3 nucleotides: TGTGCCATCAGTTCCCGACAGGGTGCCGGGGAGCTGTTTTTT.

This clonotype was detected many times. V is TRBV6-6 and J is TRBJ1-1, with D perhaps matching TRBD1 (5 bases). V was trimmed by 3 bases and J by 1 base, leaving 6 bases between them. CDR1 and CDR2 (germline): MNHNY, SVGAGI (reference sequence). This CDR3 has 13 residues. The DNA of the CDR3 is TGTGCCAGCAGTTATCAGGGGAACACTGAAGCTTTCTTT. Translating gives CASSYQGNTEAFF.

CDR3: CASSTLPSLRTDTQYF. In nucleotides, the CDR3 is TGTGCCAGCAGCACCCTTCCCTCGTTGCGCACAGATACGCAGTATTTT. The gene calls are TRBV7-2 and TRBJ2-3; no clear D gene. The CDR3 extends over 16 amino acids. Trimming removed 5 bases from V and 1 base from J, with 16 bases in between. Germline V lookup: CDR1 SGHTA, CDR2 FQGNSA. The whole variable domain, remainder taken from reference TRBV7-2 and TRBJ2-3, is GAGVSQSPSNKVTEKGKDVELRCDPISGHTALYWYRQSLGQGLEFLIYFQGNSAPDKSGLPSDRFSAERTGGSVSTLTIQRTQQEDSAVYLCASSTLPSLRTDTQYFGPGTRLTVL.

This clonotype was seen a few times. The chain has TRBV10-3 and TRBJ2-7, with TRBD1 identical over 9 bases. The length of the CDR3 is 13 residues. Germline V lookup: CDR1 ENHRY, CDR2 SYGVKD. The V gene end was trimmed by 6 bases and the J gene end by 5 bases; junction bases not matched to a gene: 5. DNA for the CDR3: TGTGCCATCAGGGAACAGGGGGCGAACGAGCAGTACGTC. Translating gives CAIREQGANEQYV.

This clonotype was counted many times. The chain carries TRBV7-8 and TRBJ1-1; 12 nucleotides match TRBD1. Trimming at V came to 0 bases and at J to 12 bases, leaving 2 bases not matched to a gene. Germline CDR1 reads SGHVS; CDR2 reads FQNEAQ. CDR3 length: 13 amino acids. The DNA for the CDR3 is TGTGCCAGCAGCTTAGCGGGACAGGGGGCGTCTTTCTTT. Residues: CASSLAGQGASFF.

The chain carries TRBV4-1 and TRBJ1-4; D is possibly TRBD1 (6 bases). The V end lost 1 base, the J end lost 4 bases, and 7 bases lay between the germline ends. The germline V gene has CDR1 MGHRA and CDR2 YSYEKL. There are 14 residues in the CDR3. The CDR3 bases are TGCGCCAGCAGCCAAGGACAGGTTAATGAAAAACTGTTTTTT. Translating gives CASSQGQVNEKLFF.

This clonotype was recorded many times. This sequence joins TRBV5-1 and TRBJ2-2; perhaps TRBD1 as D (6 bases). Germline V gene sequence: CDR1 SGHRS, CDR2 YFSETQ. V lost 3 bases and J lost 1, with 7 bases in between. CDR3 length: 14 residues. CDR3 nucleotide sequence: TGCGCCAGCAGCTCGGGACAGAACACCGGGGAGCTGTTTTTT. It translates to CASSSGQNTGELFF.

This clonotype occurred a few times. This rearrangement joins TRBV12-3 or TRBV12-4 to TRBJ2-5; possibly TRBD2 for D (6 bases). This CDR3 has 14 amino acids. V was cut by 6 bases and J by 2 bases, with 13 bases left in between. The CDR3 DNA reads TGTGCCAGCAGACTAATGGAGGGACAAGAGACCCAGTACTTC. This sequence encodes CASRLMEGQETQYF.

CDR3 loop: CASSQTRGQPVVETQYF. CDR3 nucleotides: TGTGCCAGCAGCCAAACTCGAGGGCAACCCGTGGTAGAGACCCAGTACTTC. The rearrangement links TRBV4-2 to TRBJ2-5; D perhaps matches TRBD2 (5 bases). Trimming took off 2 bases at V and 4 bases at J, with 20 bases between the two ends. From germline, CDR1 is LGHNA and CDR2 YNFKEQ. The CDR3 has 17 amino acids.

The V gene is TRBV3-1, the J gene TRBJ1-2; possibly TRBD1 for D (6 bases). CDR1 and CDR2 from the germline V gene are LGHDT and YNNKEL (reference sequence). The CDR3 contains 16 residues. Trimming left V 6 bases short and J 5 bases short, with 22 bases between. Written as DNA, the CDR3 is TGTGCCAGCAGTCAGCCTCTCAGGGGTTCCTCGTATGGCTACACCTTC. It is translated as CASSQPLRGSSYGYTF.

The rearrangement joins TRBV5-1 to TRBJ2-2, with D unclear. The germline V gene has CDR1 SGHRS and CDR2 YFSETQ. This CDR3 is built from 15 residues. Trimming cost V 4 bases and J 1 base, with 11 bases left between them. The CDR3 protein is CASSTQAGNTGELFF. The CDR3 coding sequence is TGCGCCAGCAGCACGCAGGCAGGGAACACCGGGGAGCTGTTTTTT.

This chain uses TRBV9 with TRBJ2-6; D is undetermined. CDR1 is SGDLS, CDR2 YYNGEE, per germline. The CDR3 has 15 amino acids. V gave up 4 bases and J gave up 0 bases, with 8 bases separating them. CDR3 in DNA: TGTGCCAGCAGCCGAATGAGCTCTGGGGCCAACGTCCTGACTTTC. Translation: CASSRMSSGANVLTF.

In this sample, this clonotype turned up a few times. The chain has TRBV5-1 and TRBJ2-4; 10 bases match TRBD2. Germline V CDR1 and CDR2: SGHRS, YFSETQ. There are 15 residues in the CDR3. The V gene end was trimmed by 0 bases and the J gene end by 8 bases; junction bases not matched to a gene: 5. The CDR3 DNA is TGCGCCAGCAGCTTGGCAGCGGGGGGGCTGGACATTCAGTACTTC. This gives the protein CASSLAAGGLDIQYF.

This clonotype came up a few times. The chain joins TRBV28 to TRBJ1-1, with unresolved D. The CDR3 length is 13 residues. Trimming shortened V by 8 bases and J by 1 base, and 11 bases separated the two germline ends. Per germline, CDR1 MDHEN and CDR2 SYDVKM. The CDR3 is CASGPWENTEAFF. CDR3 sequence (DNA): TGTGCCAGCGGGCCCTGGGAGAACACTGAAGCTTTCTTT.

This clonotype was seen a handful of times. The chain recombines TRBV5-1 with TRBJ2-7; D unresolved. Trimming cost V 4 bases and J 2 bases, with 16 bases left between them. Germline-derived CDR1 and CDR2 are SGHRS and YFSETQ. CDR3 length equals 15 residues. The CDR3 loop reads CASSLTRAAAYEQYF. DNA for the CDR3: TGCGCCAGCAGCCTCACACGGGCCGCAGCCTACGAGCAGTACTTC.

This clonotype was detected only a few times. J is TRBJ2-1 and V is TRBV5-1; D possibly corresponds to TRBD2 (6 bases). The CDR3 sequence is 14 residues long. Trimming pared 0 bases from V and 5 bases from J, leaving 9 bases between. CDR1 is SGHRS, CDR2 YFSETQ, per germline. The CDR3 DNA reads TGCGCCAGCAGCTTGGGGGGGGTAGACAATGAGCAGTTCTTC. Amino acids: CASSLGGVDNEQFF. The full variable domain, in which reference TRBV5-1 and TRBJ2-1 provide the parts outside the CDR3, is KAGVTQTPRYLIKTRGQQVTLSCSPISGHRSVSWYQQTPGQGLQFLFEYFSETQRNKGNFPGRFSGRQFSNSRSEMNVSTLELGDSALYLCASSLGGVDNEQFFGPGTRLTVL.

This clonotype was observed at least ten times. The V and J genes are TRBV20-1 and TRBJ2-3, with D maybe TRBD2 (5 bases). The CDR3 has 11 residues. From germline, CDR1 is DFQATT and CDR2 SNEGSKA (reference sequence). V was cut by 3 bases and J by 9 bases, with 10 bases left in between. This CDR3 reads CSASTGETQYF. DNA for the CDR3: TGCAGTGCTAGTACCGGGGAGACGCAGTATTTT.

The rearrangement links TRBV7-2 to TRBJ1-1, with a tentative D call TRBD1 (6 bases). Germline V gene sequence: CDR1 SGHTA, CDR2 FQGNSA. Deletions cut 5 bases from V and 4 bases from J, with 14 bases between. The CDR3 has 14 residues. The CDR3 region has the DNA TGTGCCAGCAGCCGAGGAGGGGGAAGCACTGAAGCTTTCTTT. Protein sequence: CASSRGGGSTEAFF.

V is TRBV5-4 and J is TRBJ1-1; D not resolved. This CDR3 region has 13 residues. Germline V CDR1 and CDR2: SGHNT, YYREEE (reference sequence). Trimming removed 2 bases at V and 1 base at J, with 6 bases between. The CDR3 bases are TGTGCCAGCAGCTTCTTTGCGAACACTGAAGCTTTCTTT. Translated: CASSFFANTEAFF.

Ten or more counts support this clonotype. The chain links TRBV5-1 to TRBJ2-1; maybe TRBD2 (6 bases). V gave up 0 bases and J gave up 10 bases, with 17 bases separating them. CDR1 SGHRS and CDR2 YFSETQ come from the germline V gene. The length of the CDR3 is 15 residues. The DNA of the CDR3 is TGCGCCAGCAGCTTGGGTGTCTCCGGGGGACGGGAGCAGTTCTTC. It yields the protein CASSLGVSGGREQFF.

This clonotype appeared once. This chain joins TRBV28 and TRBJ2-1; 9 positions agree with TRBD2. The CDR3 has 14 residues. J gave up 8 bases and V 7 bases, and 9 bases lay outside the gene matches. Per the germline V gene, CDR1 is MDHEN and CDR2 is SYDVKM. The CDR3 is CASTSGGPPHEQFF. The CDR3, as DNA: TGTGCCAGCACGAGCGGGGGGCCCCCCCATGAGCAGTTCTTC. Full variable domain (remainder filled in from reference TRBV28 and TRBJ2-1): DVKVTQSSRYLVKRTGEKVFLECVQDMDHENMFWYRQDPGLGLRLIYFSYDVKMKEKGDIPEGYSVSREKKERFSLILESASTNQTSMYLCASTSGGPPHEQFFGPGTRLTVL.

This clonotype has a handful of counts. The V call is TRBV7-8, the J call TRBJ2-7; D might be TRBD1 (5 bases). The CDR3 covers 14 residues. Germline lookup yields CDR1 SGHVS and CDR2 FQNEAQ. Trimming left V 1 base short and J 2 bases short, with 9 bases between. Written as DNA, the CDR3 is TGTGCCAGCAGCTTAGACAGGACAACCTACGAGCAGTACGTC. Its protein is CASSLDRTTYEQYV.

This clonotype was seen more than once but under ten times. As DNA, the CDR3 is TGTGCCAGCAGAGGGACGGAGAATGAAAAACTGTTTTTT. Its translation: CASRGTENEKLFF. This chain links TRBV28 with TRBJ1-4; weak D call: TRBD1 (5 bases). This CDR3 region has 13 residues. CDR1 MDHEN and CDR2 SYDVKM come from the germline V gene. Trimming pared 6 bases from V and 5 bases from J, leaving 10 bases between.

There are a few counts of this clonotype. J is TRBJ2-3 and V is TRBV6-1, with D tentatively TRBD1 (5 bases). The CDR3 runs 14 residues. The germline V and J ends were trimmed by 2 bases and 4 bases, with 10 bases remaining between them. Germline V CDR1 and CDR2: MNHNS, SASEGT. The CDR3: CASSELGPSDTQYF. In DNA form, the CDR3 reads TGTGCCAGCAGTGAATTGGGGCCTTCAGATACGCAGTATTTT.

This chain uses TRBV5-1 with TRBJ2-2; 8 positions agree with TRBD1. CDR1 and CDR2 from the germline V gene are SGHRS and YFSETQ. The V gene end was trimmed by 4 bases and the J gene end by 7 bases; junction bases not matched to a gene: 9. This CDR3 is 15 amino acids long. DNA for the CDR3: TGCGCCAGCAGCCCCCCCGGGACAGGAGTCGGGGAGCTGTTTTTT. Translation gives CASSPPGTGVGELFF.

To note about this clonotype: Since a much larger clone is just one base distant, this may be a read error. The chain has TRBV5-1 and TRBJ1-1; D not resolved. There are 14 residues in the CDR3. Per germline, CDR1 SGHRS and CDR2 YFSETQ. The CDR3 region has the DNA TGCGCCAGCGGCTTGCGGGTGATGAACACTGAAGCTTTCTTT. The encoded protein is CASGLRVMNTEAFF.

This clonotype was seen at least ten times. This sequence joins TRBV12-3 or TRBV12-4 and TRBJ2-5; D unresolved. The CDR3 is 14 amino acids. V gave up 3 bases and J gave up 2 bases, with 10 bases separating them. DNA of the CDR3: TGTGCCAGCAGTTTTATAGGCCGTCAAGAGACCCAGTACTTC. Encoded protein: CASSFIGRQETQYF.